This TCR beta chain was sequenced during a study of OX40 agonist ivuxolimab in advanced cancers. Overall study context: Ivuxolimab, an agonistic anti-OX40 (CD134) antibody, was given to patients. Intravenous ivuxolimab was administered to patients every 2 weeks at 0.01 to 10 mg/kg. Patients achieving partial responses numbered three: one hepatocellular carcinoma case and two cutaneous melanoma cases.

CDR1 SEHNR and CDR2 FQNEAQ come from the germline V gene (reference sequence). This CDR3 spans 15 amino acids. The germline V and J ends were trimmed by 3 bases and 0 bases, with 10 bases remaining between them. On this clone itself: What it binds is not known.

Notes on the study in general: Blood T cells, both CD4+ and CD8+, expanded clonally by week 6 at 0.1 to 3.0 mg/kg.

Here immunoSEQ multiplex PCR was the method, and the copy in TCRdb shows in-frame clones only, minus some. The table records some 86,000 clones, approximately 94% of them present only once. The TCR was taken from an adult with an advanced solid tumor such as melanoma, head and neck, liver or kidney cancer. The sequences come from CD4+ or CD8+ T cells sorted from blood, collected in a trial of the OX40 agonist ivuxolimab. The V call is TRBV7-9, the J call TRBJ2-3, with D tentatively TRBD2 (5 bases). This chain's CDR3 is CASSFGIQSTDTQYF. The CDR3 DNA is TGTGCCAGCAGCTTCGGGATCCAAAGCACAGATACGCAGTATTTT.